This T cell receptor (beta chain) derives from a study of T cell repertoires in cytomegalovirus infection. Overall study context: Both CMV infection and a matching HLA type were indicated by public TCR beta signatures.

TCRdb fed the reads into MiXCR, producing one record per CDR3 protein. The repertoire holds 370,000 or so distinct CDR3 sequences, with about 32% as singletons. With regard to this clonotype: Its antigen is undetermined.

This CDR3 contains 16 residues. Per germline, CDR1 SGHRS and CDR2 YFSETQ. Trimming at V came to 0 bases and at J to 2 bases, leaving 6 bases not matched to a gene. The chain employs TRBV5-1 and TRBJ2-7; TRBD2 agrees at 9 bases. Sequencing was performed on cultured PBMCs, taken from culture after CMV antigen stimulation. The source of this sequence is a human donor in good health (CMV status not recorded). Some clones in this sample may be carry-over from other donors' samples. The CDR3 bases are TGCGCCAGCAGCTTGGTTCTAGCGGGATGGACCTACGAGCAGTACTTC. Amino acids: CASSLVLAGWTYEQYF.